What follows describes a single T cell receptor beta chain. The data originate from a study of blood T cell repertoires in COVID-19. Study at large: The analysed material was cDNA or gDNA that came from T cells, B-cell-depleted T cells, or PBMCs.

Authors' methods: Nucleated cell number was recorded as an estimate derived from reference gene primer amplification. Profiled with immunoSEQ multiplex PCR; TCRdb holds only in-frame clones, not every one. That table gives V, J and clone size, and the DNA gave D and trimming. The sample yields around 270,000 clones, roughly 86% seen once. This CDR3 contains 17 residues. Germline V gives CDR1 SGHNT, CDR2 YYREEE (reference sequence). Trimming removed 4 bases from V and 3 bases from J; junction bases left unmatched: 9. The chain uses TRBV5-4 and TRBJ2-7, with 14 positions matching TRBD2. Sequenced input: peripheral blood. This clonotype was sampled from a man aged 40-50 years who had recovered from COVID-19. Written as DNA, the CDR3 is TGTGCCAGCAGCCCAAGACTAGCGGGAGGGTTGGACTACGAGCAGTACTTC. Translation: CASSPRLAGGLDYEQYF.